This entry is about one T cell receptor (beta chain). The data are from a study of blood T cell repertoires in COVID-19. At the level of the study: Acute and convalescent COVID-19 specimens originated in the United States, Italy and Spain. Nucleic acid was either cDNA or gDNA, and it came from T cells, B-cell-depleted T cells, or PBMCs.

Original data processing: Amplified reference gene primers provided the basis for estimating nucleated cell counts. Assay used: immunoSEQ multiplex PCR; TCRdb lists only in-frame clones, some missing. V and J calls and clone size come straight from that table; D and trimming were deduced from the DNA. The table has around 100,000 clones, roughly 92% seen once. Sequenced sample: peripheral blood. The origin of this receptor is a man aged 45-65 years with active COVID-19.

The CDR3 DNA follows: TGCAGCGTTGTTCGACAGAGCACAGATACGCAGTATTTT. Its protein product is CSVVRQSTDTQYF. This chain links TRBV29-1 with TRBJ2-3, with a tentative D call TRBD1 (5 bases). Trimming stripped 4 bases from V and 0 bases from J, with 8 bases between. The germline CDR1 and CDR2 sequences are SQVTM and ANQGSEA. CDR3 length: 13 residues.